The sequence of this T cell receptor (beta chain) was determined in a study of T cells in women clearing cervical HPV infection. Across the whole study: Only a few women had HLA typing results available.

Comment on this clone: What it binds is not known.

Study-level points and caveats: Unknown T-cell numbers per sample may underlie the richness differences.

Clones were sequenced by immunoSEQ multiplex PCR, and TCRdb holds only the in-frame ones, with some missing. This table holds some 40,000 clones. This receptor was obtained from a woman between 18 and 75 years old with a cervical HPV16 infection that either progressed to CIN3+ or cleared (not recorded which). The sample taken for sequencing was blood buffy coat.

The CDR3 protein is CASSPGQYNEQFF. The sequenced CDR3 bases are TGTGCCAGCAGCCCGGGACAGTACAATGAG. The chain recombines TRBV7-9 with TRBJ2-1; 7 positions agree with TRBD1. Read data end 3 residues before the CDR3 end; the end is taken from the germline J gene. The CDR3 length is 13 residues. Trimming took 5 bases from V and 4 from J; bases not matched to a gene: 2. The germline V gene has CDR1 SEHNR and CDR2 FQNEAQ (reference sequence).